This entry lists 11 T cell receptor beta chains sequenced from one sample in a study of blood T cells in healthy people across ages. Using a J-beta primer mix together with a sample-barcoded 5' primer, a second PCR was run for roughly 7 to 12 cycles. TCRdb re-called the 5' RACE reads with MiXCR, one entry per CDR3 protein. Altogether about 690,000 distinct CDR3 sequences are present, 40% to 50% being singletons, with the ten largest covering 25% to 35%. The sample taken for sequencing was blood. Receptor source: an older man in good health.

This clonotype turned up a few times. This chain connects TRBV5-5 to TRBJ2-5, with TRBD1 identical over 7 bases. The CDR3 loop spans 16 amino acids. Germline V gives CDR1 SGHKS, CDR2 YYEKEE (reference sequence). J was trimmed by 1 base and V by 4 bases; bases with no gene match: 10. CDR3 region: CASSRAGTALQETQYF. The CDR3 bases are TGTGCCAGCAGCCGGGCCGGGACAGCCCTCCAAGAGACCCAGTACTTC.

This clonotype was detected a few times. J is TRBJ2-3 and V is TRBV5-1; D remains ambiguous. Looked up from germline, CDR1 is SGHRS and CDR2 is YFSETQ. V was trimmed by 5 bases and J by 2 bases, leaving 6 bases between them. The CDR3 is made up of 12 amino acids. The DNA of the CDR3 is TGCGCCAGCAGAAAGAACACAGATACGCAGTATTTT. The encoded protein is CASRKNTDTQYF.

The chain has TRBV21-1 and TRBJ2-3; TRBD1, the D gene given by the table, was not confirmed from the DNA. TRBV21-1 is listed as a pseudogene. This CDR3 comprises 13 residues. In DNA form, the CDR3 reads TGTGCCAGCGGAGTAGGGGGCGCAGATACGCAGTATTTT. Protein: CASGVGGADTQYF.

CDR3 in amino acids: CASSTGTEAFF. The CDR3 DNA follows: TGTGCCAGCTCGACGGGCACTGAAGCTTTCTTT. The chain couples TRBV6-2 or TRBV6-3 to TRBJ1-1; D not certain. Germline values: CDR1 MNHEY, CDR2 SVGEGT. The CDR3 spans 11 residues. V gave up 8 bases and J gave up 4 bases, with 8 bases separating them.

This clonotype was seen only a few times. The rearrangement uses TRBV4-3 and TRBJ2-7; perhaps TRBD2 as D (5 bases). V lost 2 bases, J lost 7 bases, and 21 bases lay in between. This CDR3 is 16 amino acids long. The V gene's germline CDR1 is LGHNA and CDR2 YSLEER. CDR3 in DNA: TGCGCCAGCAGCCAATACCTCGATAGCCGGACTGGGGAGCAGTACTTC. It is translated as CASSQYLDSRTGEQYF.

With respect to this clonotype: A read error may produce the germline difference seen at one junction end. The chain couples TRBV12-3 or TRBV12-4 to TRBJ2-2; D is uncertain. The CDR3 is 15 amino acids. The CDR3 sequence: CVSRNSDGVSGELFF. CDR3 bases: TGTGTCAGCAGGAACTCGGACGGCGTTAGCGGGGAGCTGTTTTTT.

In the case of this clonotype: Mismatch with germline at one junction end may stem from a read error. The chain recombines TRBV10-1 with TRBJ2-5; D is unresolved. The CDR3 length is 12 residues. Germline CDR1 reads WNHNN; CDR2 reads SYGVQD (reference sequence). DNA for the CDR3: TGCGCCGGCAGTGACACCCAAGAGACCCAGTACTTC. Encoded protein: CAGSDTQETQYF.

The rearrangement links TRBV5-1 to TRBJ1-1; TRBD1 matches 10 bases. The CDR3 is 14 residues long. V lost 3 bases, J lost 13 bases, and 12 bases stayed unmatched. Germline V lookup: CDR1 SGHRS, CDR2 YFSETQ. CDR3 in amino acids: CASSYSRDRGEGFF. Written as DNA, the CDR3 is TGCGCCAGCAGCTATTCCCGGGACAGGGGTGAGGGTTTCTTT. The entire variable domain, with the rest obtained from reference TRBV5-1 and TRBJ1-1, is as follows: KAGVTQTPRYLIKTRGQQVTLSCSPISGHRSVSWYQQTPGQGLQFLFEYFSETQRNKGNFPGRFSGRQFSNSRSEMNVSTLELGDSALYLCASSYSRDRGEGFFGQGTRLTVV.

A word on this clonotype: At one of its ends the junction is not consistent with the germline gene, which may arise from a read error. The genes are TRBV20-1 and TRBJ2-3; TRBD2 agrees at 11 bases. CDR1 is DFQATT, CDR2 SNEGSKA, per germline (reference sequence). The CDR3 totals 18 residues. CDR3 nucleotides: TGCGGTGCTAGACCCATCTTGACTAGCGGGGCTAGCACAGATACGCAGTATTTT. Translated: CGARPILTSGASTDTQYF.

J is TRBJ1-5 and V is TRBV24-1; D gene ambiguous. Germline V lookup: CDR1 KGHDR, CDR2 SFDVKD. The ends were cut back, 3 bases at V and 2 bases at J, with 22 bases in the middle. This CDR3 has 19 residues. CDR3 bases: TGTGCCACCAGTGATCCGCACGTCCCCGGAATCCGGGGCAATCAGCCCCAGCATTTT. Its protein is CATSDPHVPGIRGNQPQHF.

Regarding this clonotype: A much larger clonotype is one base distant, so this may be a read error. The chain employs TRBV29-1 and TRBJ2-1, with TRBD1 as a possible D gene (6 bases). The CDR3 has 14 amino acids. The V end was cut by 4 bases, the J end by 4 bases, with 14 bases between. Germline V gene data show CDR1 as SQVTM and CDR2 as ANQGSEA. The CDR3: CSVGRRTAYNEQFF. CDR3 DNA: TGCAGCGTTGGGCGCCGGACAGCTTACAATGAGCAGTTCTTC.